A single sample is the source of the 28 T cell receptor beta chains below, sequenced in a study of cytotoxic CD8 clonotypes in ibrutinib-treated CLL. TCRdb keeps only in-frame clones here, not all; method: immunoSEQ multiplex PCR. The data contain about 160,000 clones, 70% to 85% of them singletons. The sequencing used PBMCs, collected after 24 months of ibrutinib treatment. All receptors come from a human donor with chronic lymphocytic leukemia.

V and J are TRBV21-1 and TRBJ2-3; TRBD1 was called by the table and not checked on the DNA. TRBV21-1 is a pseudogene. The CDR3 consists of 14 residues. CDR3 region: CASSKPQGTDTQYF. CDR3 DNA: TGTGCCAGCAGCAAACCTCAGGGCACAGATACGCAGTATTTT.

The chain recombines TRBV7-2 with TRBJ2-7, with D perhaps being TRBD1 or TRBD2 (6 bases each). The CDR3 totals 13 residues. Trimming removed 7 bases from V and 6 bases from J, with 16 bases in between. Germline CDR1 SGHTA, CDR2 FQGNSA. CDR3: CASTTGGGREQYF. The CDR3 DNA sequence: TGTGCCAGCACTACGGGTGGGGGGCGCGAGCAGTACTTC. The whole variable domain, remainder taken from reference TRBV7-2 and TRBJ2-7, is GAGVSQSPSNKVTEKGKDVELRCDPISGHTALYWYRQSLGQGLEFLIYFQGNSAPDKSGLPSDRFSAERTGGSVSTLTIQRTQQEDSAVYLCASTTGGGREQYFGPGTRLTVT.

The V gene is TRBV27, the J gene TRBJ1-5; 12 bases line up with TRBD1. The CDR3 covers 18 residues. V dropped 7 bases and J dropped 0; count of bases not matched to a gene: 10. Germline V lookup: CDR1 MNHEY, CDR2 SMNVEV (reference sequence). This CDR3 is CASTRRGQGAYSNQPQHF. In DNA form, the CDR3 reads TGTGCCAGCACCCGGAGGGGACAGGGGGCTTATAGCAATCAGCCCCAGCATTTT.

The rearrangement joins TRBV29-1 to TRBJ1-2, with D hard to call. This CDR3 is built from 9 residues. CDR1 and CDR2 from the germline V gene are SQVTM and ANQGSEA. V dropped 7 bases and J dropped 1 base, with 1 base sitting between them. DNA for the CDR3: TGCAGCGATAACTATGGCTACACCTTC. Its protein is CSDNYGYTF.

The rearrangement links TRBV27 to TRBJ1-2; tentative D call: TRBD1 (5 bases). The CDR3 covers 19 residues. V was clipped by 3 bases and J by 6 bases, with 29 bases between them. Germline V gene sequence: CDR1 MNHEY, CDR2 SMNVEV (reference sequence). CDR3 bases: TGTGCCAGCAGTTTTCTTCGGTCAGGGTTCGTCGGCCGGCTAAATGGCTACACCTTC. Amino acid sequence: CASSFLRSGFVGRLNGYTF.

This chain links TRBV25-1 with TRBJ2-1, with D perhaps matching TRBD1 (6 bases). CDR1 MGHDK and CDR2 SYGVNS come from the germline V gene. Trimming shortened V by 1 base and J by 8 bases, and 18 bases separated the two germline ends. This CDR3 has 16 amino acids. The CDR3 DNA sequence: TGTGCCAGCAGTGAATGGTCGGCAGCTGGGGGCTATGAGCAGTTCTTC. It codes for CASSEWSAAGGYEQFF.

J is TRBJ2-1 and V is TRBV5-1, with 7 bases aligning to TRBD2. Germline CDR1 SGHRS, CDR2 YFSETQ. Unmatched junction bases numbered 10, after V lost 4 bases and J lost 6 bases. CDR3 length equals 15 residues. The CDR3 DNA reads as TGCGCCAGCAGCATCCGGGGGGAACCCTTCAATGAGCAGTTCTTC. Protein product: CASSIRGEPFNEQFF.

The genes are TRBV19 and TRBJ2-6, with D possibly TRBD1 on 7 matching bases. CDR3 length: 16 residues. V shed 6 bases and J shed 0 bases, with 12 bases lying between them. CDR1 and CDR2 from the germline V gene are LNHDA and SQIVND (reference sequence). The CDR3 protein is CASSRGTASGANVLTF. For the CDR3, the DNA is TGTGCCAGTAGCCGGGGGACAGCCTCTGGGGCCAACGTCCTGACTTTC. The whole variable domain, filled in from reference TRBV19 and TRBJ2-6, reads DGGITQSPKYLFRKEGQNVTLSCEQNLNHDAMYWYRQDPGQGLRLIYYSQIVNDFQKGDIAEGYSVSREKKESFPLTVTSAQKNPTAFYLCASSRGTASGANVLTFGAGSRLTVL.

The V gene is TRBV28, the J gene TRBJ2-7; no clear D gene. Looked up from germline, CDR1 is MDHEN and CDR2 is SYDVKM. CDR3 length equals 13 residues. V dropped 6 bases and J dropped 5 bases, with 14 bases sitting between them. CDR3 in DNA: TGTGCCAGCAGACCAGAGTTAAGCAACGAGCAGTACTTC. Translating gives CASRPELSNEQYF.

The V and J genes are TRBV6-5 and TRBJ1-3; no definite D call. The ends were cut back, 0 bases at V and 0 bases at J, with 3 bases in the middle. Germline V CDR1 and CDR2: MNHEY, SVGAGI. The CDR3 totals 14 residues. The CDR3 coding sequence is TGTGCCAGCAGTTACTCCGGCTCTGGAAACACCATATATTTT. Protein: CASSYSGSGNTIYF.

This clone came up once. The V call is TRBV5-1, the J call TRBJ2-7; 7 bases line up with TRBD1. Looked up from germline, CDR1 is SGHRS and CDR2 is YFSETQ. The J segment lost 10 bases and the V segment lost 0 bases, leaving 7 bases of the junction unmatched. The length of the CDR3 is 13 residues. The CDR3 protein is CASSLVGQSSQYF. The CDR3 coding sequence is TGCGCCAGCAGCTTGGTGGGACAGTCTTCTCAGTACTTC.

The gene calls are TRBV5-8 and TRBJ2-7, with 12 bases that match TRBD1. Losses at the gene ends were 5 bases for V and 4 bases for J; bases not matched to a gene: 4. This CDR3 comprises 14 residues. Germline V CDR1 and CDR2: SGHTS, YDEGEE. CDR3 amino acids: CASRRDRGLYEQYF. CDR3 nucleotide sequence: TGTGCCAGCAGACGGGACAGGGGGCTATACGAGCAGTACTTC.

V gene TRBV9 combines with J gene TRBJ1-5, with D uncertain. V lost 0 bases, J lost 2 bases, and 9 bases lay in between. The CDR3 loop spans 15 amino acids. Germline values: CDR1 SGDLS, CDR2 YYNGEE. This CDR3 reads CASSVGLGGNQPQHF. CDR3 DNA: TGTGCCAGCAGCGTAGGACTGGGCGGCAATCAGCCCCAGCATTTT.

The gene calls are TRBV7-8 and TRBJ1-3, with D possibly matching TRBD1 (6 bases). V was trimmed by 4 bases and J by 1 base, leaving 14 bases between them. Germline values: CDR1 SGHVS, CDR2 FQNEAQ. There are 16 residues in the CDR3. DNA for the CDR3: TGTGCCAGCAGCTCCGGCAGGACAGCTTCTGGAAACACCATATATTTT. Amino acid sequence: CASSSGRTASGNTIYF.

The CDR3 DNA reads as TGCGCCAGCAGCCAAGATCCCCTAGCGGAGTACAATGAGCAGTTCTTC. This encodes CASSQDPLAEYNEQFF. The chain combines TRBV4-3 with TRBJ2-1; 7 bases are shared with TRBD2. This CDR3 spans 16 amino acids. The junction had 6 bases not matched to a gene; V was cut back by 0 bases and J by 4 bases. Germline CDR1 and CDR2: LGHNA and YSLEER.

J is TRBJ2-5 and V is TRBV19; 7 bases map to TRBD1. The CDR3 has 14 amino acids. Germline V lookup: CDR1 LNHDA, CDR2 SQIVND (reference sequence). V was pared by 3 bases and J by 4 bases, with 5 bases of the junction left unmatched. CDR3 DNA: TGTGCCAGTAGTATTAGGGGGCAAGGAGAGACCCAGTACTTC. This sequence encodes CASSIRGQGETQYF.

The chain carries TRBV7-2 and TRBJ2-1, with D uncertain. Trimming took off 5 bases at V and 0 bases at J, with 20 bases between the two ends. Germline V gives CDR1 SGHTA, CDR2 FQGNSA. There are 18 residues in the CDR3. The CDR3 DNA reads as TGTGCCAGCAGCCCACCTGGGGTATCCCGTAACTCCTACAATGAGCAGTTCTTC. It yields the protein CASSPPGVSRNSYNEQFF.

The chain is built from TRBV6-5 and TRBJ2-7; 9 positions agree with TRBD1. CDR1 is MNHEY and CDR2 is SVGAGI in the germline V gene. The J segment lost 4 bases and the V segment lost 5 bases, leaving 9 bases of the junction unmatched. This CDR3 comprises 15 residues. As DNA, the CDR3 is TGTGCCAGCAGTATGGAGACAGGGGGTGGATACGAGCAGTACTTC. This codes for CASSMETGGGYEQYF.

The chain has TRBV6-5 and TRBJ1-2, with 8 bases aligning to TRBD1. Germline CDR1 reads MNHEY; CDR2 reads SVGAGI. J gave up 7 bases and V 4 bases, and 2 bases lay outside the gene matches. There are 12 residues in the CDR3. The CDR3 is CASSSGQGGYTF. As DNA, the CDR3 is TGTGCCAGCAGTTCCGGACAGGGTGGCTACACCTTC.

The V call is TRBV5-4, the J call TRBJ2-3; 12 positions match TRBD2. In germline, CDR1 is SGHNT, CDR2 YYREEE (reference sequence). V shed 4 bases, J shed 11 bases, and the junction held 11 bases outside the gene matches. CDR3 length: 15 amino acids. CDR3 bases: TGTGCCAGCAGCCTGTGGACTAGCGGGGACCGCCGGCAGTATTTT. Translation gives CASSLWTSGDRRQYF.

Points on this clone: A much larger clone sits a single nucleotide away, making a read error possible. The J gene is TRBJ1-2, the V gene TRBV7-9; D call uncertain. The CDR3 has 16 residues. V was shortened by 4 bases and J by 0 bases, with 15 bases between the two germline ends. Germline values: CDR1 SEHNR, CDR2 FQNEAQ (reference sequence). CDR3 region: CASSSIATEPNYGYTF. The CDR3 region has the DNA TGTGCCAGCAGCTCTATAGCCACGGAACCTAACTATGGCTACACCTTC.

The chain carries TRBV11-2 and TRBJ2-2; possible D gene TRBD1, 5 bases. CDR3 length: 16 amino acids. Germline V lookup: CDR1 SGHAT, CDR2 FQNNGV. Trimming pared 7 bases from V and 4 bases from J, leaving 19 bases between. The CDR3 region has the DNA TGTGCCAGCACCCCCATATTGGGGCAGCCCACCGGGGAGCTGTTTTTT. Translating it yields CASTPILGQPTGELFF.

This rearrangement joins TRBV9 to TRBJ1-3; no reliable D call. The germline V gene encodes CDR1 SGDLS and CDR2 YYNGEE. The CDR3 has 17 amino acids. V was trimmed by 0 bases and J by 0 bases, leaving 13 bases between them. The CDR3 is CASSVVYSSFSGNTIYF. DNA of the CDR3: TGTGCCAGCAGCGTAGTGTACAGCTCTTTCTCTGGAAACACCATATATTTT.

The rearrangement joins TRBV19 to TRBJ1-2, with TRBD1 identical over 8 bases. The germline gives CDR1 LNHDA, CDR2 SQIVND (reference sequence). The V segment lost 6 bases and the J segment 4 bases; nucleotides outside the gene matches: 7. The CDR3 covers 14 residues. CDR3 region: CASRSGGGVYGYTF. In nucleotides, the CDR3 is TGTGCCAGTAGATCAGGGGGCGGTGTCTATGGCTACACCTTC. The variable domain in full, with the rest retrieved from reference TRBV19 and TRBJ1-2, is DGGITQSPKYLFRKEGQNVTLSCEQNLNHDAMYWYRQDPGQGLRLIYYSQIVNDFQKGDIAEGYSVSREKKESFPLTVTSAQKNPTAFYLCASRSGGGVYGYTFGSGTRLTVV.

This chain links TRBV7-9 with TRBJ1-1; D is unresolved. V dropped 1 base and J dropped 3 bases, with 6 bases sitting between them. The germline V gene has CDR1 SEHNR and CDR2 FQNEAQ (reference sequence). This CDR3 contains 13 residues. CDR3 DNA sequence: TGTGCCAGCAGCTTAGGATTATACACTGAAGCTTTCTTT. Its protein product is CASSLGLYTEAFF.

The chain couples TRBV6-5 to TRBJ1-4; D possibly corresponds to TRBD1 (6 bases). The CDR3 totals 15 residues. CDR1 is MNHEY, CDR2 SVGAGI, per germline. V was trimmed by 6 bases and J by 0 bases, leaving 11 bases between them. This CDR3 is CASSGDIATNEKLFF. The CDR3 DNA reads TGTGCCAGCAGCGGGGACATAGCAACTAATGAAAAACTGTTTTTT.

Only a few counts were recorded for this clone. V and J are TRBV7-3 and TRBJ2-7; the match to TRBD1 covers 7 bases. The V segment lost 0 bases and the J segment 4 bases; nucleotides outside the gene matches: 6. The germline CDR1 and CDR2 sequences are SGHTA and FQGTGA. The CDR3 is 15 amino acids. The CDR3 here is CASSLTGQNPYEQYF. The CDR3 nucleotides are TGTGCCAGCAGCTTAACGGGACAGAACCCTTACGAGCAGTACTTC.

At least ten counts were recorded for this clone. DNA of the CDR3: TGTGCCAGCAGTTTATCTGGACAGGCCACTAGCTCCTACAATGAGCAGTTCTTC. Translated: CASSLSGQATSSYNEQFF. The chain is built from TRBV27 and TRBJ2-1, with 7 bases that match TRBD1. The trim removed 0 bases at V and 0 bases at J, leaving 8 bases unmatched. The germline CDR1 and CDR2 sequences are MNHEY and SMNVEV (reference sequence). CDR3 size: 18 residues.